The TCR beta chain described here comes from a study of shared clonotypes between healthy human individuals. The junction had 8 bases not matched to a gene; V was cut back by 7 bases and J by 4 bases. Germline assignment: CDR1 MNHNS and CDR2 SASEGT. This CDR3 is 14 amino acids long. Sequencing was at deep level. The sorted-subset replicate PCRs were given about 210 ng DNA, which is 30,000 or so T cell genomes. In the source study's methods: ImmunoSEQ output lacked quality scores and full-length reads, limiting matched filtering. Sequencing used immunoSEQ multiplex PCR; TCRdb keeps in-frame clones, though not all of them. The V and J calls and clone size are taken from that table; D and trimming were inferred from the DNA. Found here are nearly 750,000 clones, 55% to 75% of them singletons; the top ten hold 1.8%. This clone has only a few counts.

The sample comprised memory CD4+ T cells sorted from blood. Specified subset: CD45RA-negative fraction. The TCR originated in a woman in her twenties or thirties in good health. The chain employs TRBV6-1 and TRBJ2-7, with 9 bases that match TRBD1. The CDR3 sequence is CASNPQGAPYEQYF. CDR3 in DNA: TGTGCCAGCAATCCACAGGGGGCGCCTTACGAGCAGTACTTC.